Listed below are T cell receptor beta chains from one sample, sequenced in a study of blood T cell repertoires in COVID-19. The data were produced by immunoSEQ multiplex PCR, yet TCRdb's version contains in-frame clones alone and is incomplete. The sample consists of tens of thousands of clones, about 80% of them appearing once. The material sequenced was peripheral blood. These receptors were obtained from a woman in her 70s with acute or convalescent COVID-19. The CDR3 runs from the conserved cysteine through the conserved F or W. D genes are given only for firm matches. Only part of the rows carry a size: once, few, many, or a class if the clone is expanded.

J gene: TRBJ1-2; clone size: once; D gene: .; V gene: TRBV5-1; CDR3 DNA: TGCGCCAGCCGACCCAGGGTGGATTATGGCTACACCTTC; CDR3 protein: CASRPRVDYGYTF
J gene: TRBJ1-6; clone size: .; D gene: .; V gene: TRBV6-2/TRBV6-3; CDR3 DNA: TGTGCCAGCAGCCAGAGGAAATCAAGCTCCTATAATTCACCCCTCCACTTT; CDR3 protein: CASSQRKSSSYNSPLHF
J gene: TRBJ2-7; clone size: .; D gene: .; V gene: TRBV27; CDR3 DNA: TGTGCCAGCAGTTTATATTTCGGGCAGGGAGGAGACGAGCAGTACTTC; CDR3 protein: CASSLYFGQGGDEQYF
J gene: TRBJ1-1; clone size: .; D gene: .; V gene: TRBV5-1; CDR3 DNA: TGCGCCAGCAGCTGGAACGGAGGTGGGAACACTGAAGCTTTCTTT; CDR3 protein: CASSWNGGGNTEAFF
J gene: TRBJ2-3; clone size: few; D gene: .; V gene: TRBV28; CDR3 DNA: TGTGCCAGCATTGAGCGTGGTGGGGAGACAGATACGCAGTATTTT; CDR3 protein: CASIERGGETDTQYF
J gene: TRBJ1-2; clone size: .; D gene: TRBD1; V gene: TRBV9; CDR3 DNA: TGTGCCAGCAGCCCCAGGACGGGACAGTCGTATGGCTACACCTTC; CDR3 protein: CASSPRTGQSYGYTF
J gene: TRBJ2-6; clone size: .; D gene: .; V gene: TRBV19; CDR3 DNA: TGTGCCAGTAGTGCTACCAACTCTGGGGCCAACGTCCTGACTTTC; CDR3 protein: CASSATNSGANVLTF
J gene: TRBJ1-2; clone size: once; D gene: .; V gene: TRBV7-9; CDR3 DNA: TGTGCCAGCACCTCCCCAGGGATGGGCTATGGCTACACCTTC; CDR3 protein: CASTSPGMGYGYTF
J gene: TRBJ2-3; clone size: .; D gene: .; V gene: TRBV18; CDR3 DNA: TGTGCCAGCTCCCCCTGGGGGCGGGGGAGCACAGATACGCAGTATTTT; CDR3 protein: CASSPWGRGSTDTQYF
J gene: TRBJ2-1; clone size: few; D gene: .; V gene: TRBV4-1; CDR3 DNA: TGCGCCAGCAGCCAAGATCGGACTCCTTACAATGAGCAGTTCTTC; CDR3 protein: CASSQDRTPYNEQFF
J gene: TRBJ1-3; clone size: .; D gene: .; V gene: TRBV7-2; CDR3 DNA: TGTGCCAGCAGCTTAGCCTCAGGGCCAGGAAACACCATATATTTT; CDR3 protein: CASSLASGPGNTIYF
J gene: TRBJ2-5; clone size: once; D gene: .; V gene: TRBV11-1; CDR3 DNA: TGTGCCAGCAGCTTCTTGCAGGGGCGAGAGACCCAGTACTTC; CDR3 protein: CASSFLQGRETQYF
J gene: TRBJ2-5; clone size: .; D gene: .; V gene: TRBV27; CDR3 DNA: TGTGCCAGCAGTTTAACCCCAGGGGAGACCCAGTACTTC; CDR3 protein: CASSLTPGETQYF
J gene: TRBJ1-2; clone size: few; D gene: .; V gene: TRBV7-2; CDR3 DNA: TGTGCCAGCAGCTTTAGTTCCCTCCCGAACTATGGCTACACCTTC; CDR3 protein: CASSFSSLPNYGYTF
J gene: TRBJ2-2; clone size: few; D gene: .; V gene: TRBV5-1; CDR3 DNA: TGCGCCAGCAGCTTGGGCACTAGCAGCACCGGGGAGCTGTTTTTT; CDR3 protein: CASSLGTSSTGELFF
J gene: TRBJ1-1; clone size: few; D gene: .; V gene: TRBV18; CDR3 DNA: TGTGCCAGCTTAACCAGGGGAGGGAGAACTGAAGCTTTCTTT; CDR3 protein: CASLTRGGRTEAFF
J gene: TRBJ2-2; clone size: .; D gene: TRBD2; V gene: TRBV7-9; CDR3 DNA: TGTGCCAGCAGCTTAGTAACTAGCGGGAGGCCACGATCTGGTGGGGAGCTGTTTTTT; CDR3 protein: CASSLVTSGRPRSGGELFF
J gene: TRBJ1-3; clone size: .; D gene: .; V gene: TRBV3-1/TRBV3-2; CDR3 DNA: TGTGCCAGCAGCCTCTCCACGACAGGTGCCTTTGGAAACACCATATATTTT; CDR3 protein: CASSLSTTGAFGNTIYF
J gene: TRBJ1-6; clone size: .; D gene: TRBD1; V gene: TRBV27; CDR3 DNA: TGTGCCAGCAGGGGAACCCAGGGGGCGAGTGGTTCACCCCTCCACTTT; CDR3 protein: CASRGTQGASGSPLHF
J gene: TRBJ1-2; clone size: .; D gene: .; V gene: TRBV24-1; CDR3 DNA: TGTGCCACCAGTGATACAGGCCTCTACACCTTC; CDR3 protein: CATSDTGLYTF
J gene: TRBJ2-1; clone size: .; D gene: .; V gene: TRBV5-4; CDR3 DNA: TGTGCCAGCAGCTCGGGCCAGCGAGGAGCGGATGAGCAGTTCTTC; CDR3 protein: CASSSGQRGADEQFF
J gene: TRBJ1-1; clone size: once; D gene: .; V gene: TRBV19; CDR3 DNA: TGTGCCAGCCTATCTAAGCCGCCGGGCACTGAAGCTTTCTTT; CDR3 protein: CASLSKPPGTEAFF
J gene: TRBJ2-1; clone size: .; D gene: TRBD1; V gene: TRBV7-2; CDR3 DNA: TGTGCCAGCAGCTTGGCCTTTGCGACAGGGTTAAACAATGAGCAGTTCTTC; CDR3 protein: CASSLAFATGLNNEQFF
J gene: TRBJ1-1; clone size: .; D gene: .; V gene: TRBV4-1; CDR3 DNA: TGCGCCAGCAGCCAGGTCGACAGAGAGAACACTGAAGCTTTCTTT; CDR3 protein: CASSQVDRENTEAFF
J gene: TRBJ1-6; clone size: .; D gene: .; V gene: TRBV10-2; CDR3 DNA: TGCGCCAGCAGTGACAGGGGTTCCTATAATTCACCCCTCCACTTT; CDR3 protein: CASSDRGSYNSPLHF
J gene: TRBJ1-2; clone size: .; D gene: TRBD1; V gene: TRBV6-5; CDR3 DNA: TGTGCCAGCAGCTCTCAACCTACAGGGGGAGGCTACACCTTC; CDR3 protein: CASSSQPTGGGYTF
J gene: TRBJ2-7; clone size: .; D gene: .; V gene: TRBV6-5; CDR3 DNA: TGTGCCAGCAGTCCCCAGGGGACGTCAGTCTACGAGCAGTACTTC; CDR3 protein: CASSPQGTSVYEQYF
J gene: TRBJ2-3; clone size: .; D gene: TRBD2; V gene: TRBV5-4; CDR3 DNA: TGTGCCAGCAGCTCTGACGCGGGGGGGGTCCTGGATACGCAGTATTTT; CDR3 protein: CASSSDAGGVLDTQYF
J gene: TRBJ1-2; clone size: .; D gene: TRBD1; V gene: TRBV19; CDR3 DNA: TGTGCCAGTAGACAGGGGATCTATGGCTACACCTTC; CDR3 protein: CASRQGIYGYTF
J gene: TRBJ1-1; clone size: .; D gene: .; V gene: TRBV2; CDR3 DNA: TGTGCCAGCAGTTCGGGGAGTCGCACTGAAGCTTTCTTT; CDR3 protein: CASSSGSRTEAFF
J gene: TRBJ1-6; clone size: .; D gene: TRBD1; V gene: TRBV27; CDR3 DNA: TGTGCCAGCAGGATGAACAGACAGGGTAATTCACCCCTCCACTTT; CDR3 protein: CASRMNRQGNSPLHF
J gene: TRBJ2-6; clone size: once; D gene: .; V gene: TRBV25-1; CDR3 DNA: TGTGCCAGCAGTGGGAACAGGGCCGGGGCCAACGTCCTGACTTTC; CDR3 protein: CASSGNRAGANVLTF
J gene: TRBJ1-5; clone size: few; D gene: TRBD1; V gene: TRBV2; CDR3 DNA: TGTGCCAGCAGACGACAGGGGGGCAGCAATCAGCCCCAGCATTTT; CDR3 protein: CASRRQGGSNQPQHF
J gene: TRBJ2-7; clone size: few; D gene: .; V gene: TRBV6-5; CDR3 DNA: TGTGCCAGCAGTTCCTTACAGGGTAGGGAGCAGTACTTC; CDR3 protein: CASSSLQGREQYF
J gene: TRBJ1-1; clone size: .; D gene: TRBD1; V gene: TRBV24-1; CDR3 DNA: TGTGCCACCAGTGATTTGCCGGGACAGGGGGTAAGGGCTTTCTTT; CDR3 protein: CATSDLPGQGVRAFF
J gene: TRBJ1-4; clone size: .; D gene: TRBD1; V gene: TRBV19; CDR3 DNA: TGTGCCAGTAGTGACCTGGGACAGGGGGAAAAACTGTTTTTT; CDR3 protein: CASSDLGQGEKLFF
J gene: TRBJ1-5; clone size: once; D gene: .; V gene: TRBV5-1; CDR3 DNA: TGCGCCAGCACCCCCGACGGGATGAGCAATCAGCCCCAGCATTTT; CDR3 protein: CASTPDGMSNQPQHF
J gene: TRBJ2-3; clone size: .; D gene: TRBD2; V gene: TRBV7-6; CDR3 DNA: TGTGCCAGCAGCCCCCCCCCGGGACTAGCGAAGGATACGCAGTATTTT; CDR3 protein: CASSPPPGLAKDTQYF
J gene: TRBJ2-7; clone size: once; D gene: .; V gene: TRBV25-1; CDR3 DNA: TGTGCCAGCAGTGAAATGACAAACTACGAGCAGTACTTC; CDR3 protein: CASSEMTNYEQYF
J gene: TRBJ1-1; clone size: .; D gene: TRBD1; V gene: TRBV18; CDR3 DNA: TGTGCCAGCTCACCCACACGACAGGGTGAAGCTTTCTTT; CDR3 protein: CASSPTRQGEAFF
J gene: TRBJ2-1; clone size: .; D gene: .; V gene: TRBV11-2; CDR3 DNA: TGTGCCAGCAGATTTCAAGAGAATGAGCAGTTCTTC; CDR3 protein: CASRFQENEQFF
J gene: TRBJ2-7; clone size: .; D gene: TRBD2; V gene: TRBV2; CDR3 DNA: TGTGCCAGCAGTGAAGCGGAGATGGCGGGAGACTCTTACGAGCAGTACTTC; CDR3 protein: CASSEAEMAGDSYEQYF
J gene: TRBJ2-1; clone size: few; D gene: .; V gene: TRBV27; CDR3 DNA: TGTGCCAGCACCCAGAGGAATGAGCAGTTCTTC; CDR3 protein: CASTQRNEQFF
J gene: TRBJ1-1; clone size: .; D gene: TRBD1; V gene: TRBV7-9; CDR3 DNA: TGTGCCAGCAGCTTACAGGGGGCGCGATTAGCTTTCTTT; CDR3 protein: CASSLQGARLAFF